A single T cell receptor beta chain is shown here with its context. Different DNA sequences within this sample yield the same CDR3. The sample comes from a study of technical replicates of blood from several donors. This CDR3 has 15 amino acids. Germline values: CDR1 MNHNY, CDR2 SVGAGI (reference sequence). With 0 bases removed from V and 2 bases from J, the gap between germline ends came to 7 bases. Libraries were prepared by immunoSEQ multiplex PCR; TCRdb keeps only in-frame clonotypes and omits some of them. Of tens of thousands of clones in the sample, roughly 94% were seen once. Sequenced input: T cells isolated from PBMCs. The genes are TRBV6-6 and TRBJ2-2, with D unresolved. The receptor was isolated from a human donor in good health. The CDR3 here is CASSYSTANTGELFF. In DNA form, the CDR3 reads TGTGCCAGCAGTTACTCAACAGCAAACACCGGGGAGCTGTTTTTT.